Listed here are 13 T cell receptor beta chains from one sample, sequenced in a study of T cell clonality in common variable immunodeficiency. The method was immunoSEQ multiplex PCR; TCRdb's version includes in-frame clones alone and lacks a portion of them. Singletons are absent from the sample, which has some 53,000 clones. The specimen was peripheral blood mononuclear cells. Every receptor here comes from a person between 18 and 69 years old in good health.

This clone showed up many times. The CDR3 extends 3 residues past the end of the read, so its final part is completed from the germline J gene. J is TRBJ2-1 and V is TRBV7-3; the D gene is possibly TRBD1 (6 bases). Per the germline V gene, CDR1 is SGHTA and CDR2 is FQGTGA. The V and J ends lost 1 base and 3 bases respectively, with 10 bases between them. This CDR3 comprises 15 residues. CDR3 region: CASSLNRVVYNEQFF. The CDR3 bases that were read are TGTGCCAGCAGCTTAAACAGGGTCGTCTACAATGAG.

This clone occurred a few times. The DNA ends 3 residues before the CDR3 does, and the rest of the CDR3 is filled in from the germline J gene. The chain links TRBV5-6 to TRBJ2-7, with 14 bases aligning to TRBD2. The CDR3 runs 15 residues. V shed 4 bases, J shed 5 bases, and the junction held 5 bases outside the gene matches. Germline CDR1 is SGHDT and CDR2 is YYEEEE. CDR3 region: CASSPGTSGSHEQYF. The DNA read from the CDR3 is TGTGCCAGCAGCCCCGGGACTAGCGGGAGCCACGAG.

Many counts were recorded for this clone. The read comes to an end 3 residues before the CDR3 does, leaving the germline J gene to fill in the end. The chain joins TRBV30 to TRBJ1-5; weak D call: TRBD1 (6 bases). Germline CDR1 reads GTSNPN; CDR2 reads SVGIG (reference sequence). Trimming removed 3 bases at V and 5 bases at J, with 11 bases between. The CDR3 consists of 13 residues. CDR3 bases read: TGTGCCTGGAGCGCGGAGGGGGATCAGCCC. This sequence encodes CAWSAEGDQP. The entire CDR3 sequence reads CAWSAEGDQPQHF.

This clone appeared a few times. The CDR3 end falls 3 residues outside the read, so it is completed with the germline J gene. The chain employs TRBV30 and TRBJ1-2; maybe TRBD1 (5 bases). Germline assignment: CDR1 GTSNPN and CDR2 SVGIG (reference sequence). CDR3 length: 11 amino acids. The CDR3: CAWSGGAGYTF. Incomplete CDR3 DNA: TGTGCCTGGAGCGGAGGGGCCGGC. Complete variable domain (other parts from reference TRBV30 and TRBJ1-2): SQTIHQWPATLVQPVGSPLSLECTVEGTSNPNLYWYRQAAGRGLQLLFYSVGIGQISSEVPQNLSASRPQDRQFILSSKKLLLSDSGFYLCAWSGGAGYTFGSGTRLTVV.

This clone has at least ten counts. With the read ending 3 residues before the CDR3 end, the germline J gene is used to fill in that end. The J gene is TRBJ2-5, the V gene TRBV29-1; 8 bases match TRBD2. The V segment lost 7 bases and the J segment 5 bases; nucleotides outside the gene matches: 9. This CDR3 is 13 amino acids long. Germline values: CDR1 SQVTM, CDR2 ANQGSEA. CDR3 sequence reads: CSAPGGGPETQYF. CDR3 DNA, as far as it was read: TGCAGCGCCCCCGGGGGGGGCCCCGAGACC.

This clone was observed many times. The CDR3 end is not reached by the read, which stops 3 residues before it; the germline J gene fills it in. The chain links TRBV18 to TRBJ2-7; 14 bases map to TRBD2. CDR3 size: 15 residues. V lost 6 bases and J lost 2; bases outside the gene matches: 3. Germline V CDR1 and CDR2: KGHSH, LQKENI. The part of the CDR3 DNA that was read is TGTGCCAGCTCCCCGGGACTAGCGGGAGCCTACGAG. As protein: CASSPGLAGAYE. The full CDR3 protein reads CASSPGLAGAYEQYF. Looking up the rest from reference TRBV18 and TRBJ2-7 gives the full variable domain: NAGVMQNPRHLVRRRGQEARLRCSPMKGHSHVYWYRQLPEEGLKFMVYLQKENIIDESGMPKERFSAEFPKEGPSILRIQQVVRGDSAAYFCASSPGLAGAYEQYFGPGTRLTVT.

The table lists this clone with many counts. The read terminates 3 residues ahead of where the CDR3 ends, so the germline J gene completes it. J is TRBJ2-3 and V is TRBV6-2 or TRBV6-3; 12 bases agree with TRBD2. Per germline, CDR1 MNHEY and CDR2 SVGEGT. The CDR3 extends over 16 amino acids. The ends lost 2 bases at V and 5 bases at J; junction bases unmatched: 5. The CDR3 DNA, read in part, is TGTGCCAGCAGTTACCCCGGACTAGCGGGGCGAGATACG. Translated: CASSYPGLAGRDT. The full CDR3 reads CASSYPGLAGRDTQYF.

In the case of this clone: The CDR3 extends 3 residues past the end of the read, so its final part is completed from the germline J gene. This chain uses TRBV19 with TRBJ2-3, with unresolved D. Germline CDR1 LNHDA, CDR2 SQIVND (reference sequence). There are 16 residues in the CDR3. Incomplete CDR3 DNA: TGTGCCAGTAGTATAGCACTCCAGGAAGGCAATCAGCCG. Protein sequence: CASSIALQEGNQP. In full, the CDR3 reads CASSIALQEGNQPQYF.

This clone was seen at least ten times. The read gets to within 3 residues of the CDR3 end, and the germline J gene fills in the rest. The chain has TRBV18 and TRBJ1-1; a possible D gene is TRBD1 (6 bases). There are 13 residues in the CDR3. Germline CDR1 and CDR2: KGHSH and LQKENI. The CDR3 DNA, read in part, is TGTGCCAGCTCACCACCGACAGGCCTCGAA. The encoded protein is CASSPPTGLE. The entire CDR3 sequence reads CASSPPTGLEAFF.

This clone was detected many times. The CDR3 end lies 3 residues beyond the end of the read and is filled in from the germline J gene. The chain employs TRBV18 and TRBJ2-1; the D gene is possibly TRBD2 (6 bases). V lost 4 bases to trimming and J lost 8 bases, with 21 bases between them. This CDR3 has 16 amino acids. Germline loops: CDR1 KGHSH, CDR2 LQKENI. The CDR3 DNA, read in part, is TGTGCCAGCTCACTCGGGGGTGAGCGCGTGGGCTATGAG. It translates to CASSLGGERVGYE. The complete CDR3 reads CASSLGGERVGYEQFF.

Many counts were recorded for this clone. The read terminates 3 residues ahead of where the CDR3 ends, so the germline J gene completes it. The rearrangement links TRBV5-1 to TRBJ1-1; TRBD1 matches 8 bases. CDR3 size: 16 residues. The trim removed 0 bases at V and 2 bases at J, leaving 6 bases unmatched. From germline, CDR1 is SGHRS and CDR2 YFSETQ. CDR3 protein: CASSLGQGFDNTEAFF. The covered CDR3 bases are TGCGCCAGCAGCTTGGGACAGGGGTTTGACAACACTGAA.

This clone was seen ten or more times. The CDR3 end is not reached by the read, which stops 3 residues before it; the germline J gene fills it in. This chain joins TRBV19 and TRBJ1-2; TRBD1 matches 9 bases. The germline V gene has CDR1 LNHDA and CDR2 SQIVND (reference sequence). The CDR3 extends over 13 amino acids. V shed 7 bases and J 4 bases; nucleotides not matched to a gene: 4. The CDR3 spells CASKQGAGYGYTF. Partial CDR3 DNA: TGTGCCAGTAAACAGGGGGCTGGCTATGGC. Drawing the rest from reference TRBV19 and TRBJ1-2, the complete variable domain is DGGITQSPKYLFRKEGQNVTLSCEQNLNHDAMYWYRQDPGQGLRLIYYSQIVNDFQKGDIAEGYSVSREKKESFPLTVTSAQKNPTAFYLCASKQGAGYGYTFGSGTRLTVV.

This clone was observed at least ten times. From the germline J gene comes the end of the CDR3, since the read stops 3 residues before it. The gene calls are TRBV20-1 and TRBJ2-2; the match to TRBD1 covers 10 bases. V trimming: 6 bases; J trimming: 1 base; junction bases outside the gene matches: 5. CDR3 length: 15 amino acids. Germline-derived CDR1 and CDR2 are DFQATT and SNEGSKA (reference sequence). CDR3 protein: CSARRTGGNTGELFF. The CDR3 DNA, read in part, is TGCAGTGCCCGGAGGACAGGGGGGAACACCGGGGAG.